The present T cell receptor beta chain was sequenced within a study of T cell repertoires in cytomegalovirus infection. Looking at the study overall: CMV epitopes in the study were HLA-C-restricted (recently identified) and HLA-B-restricted (well studied).

TCRdb called the reads again in MiXCR, with one record for every CDR3 protein. The sample shows roughly 800,000 distinct CDR3 sequences, 25% to 35% of them seen only once. Points on this clonotype: Its cognate antigen is unknown.

This specimen was cultured CD8+ T cells from PBMCs, taken from culture after CMV antigen stimulation. The receptor's source is a human donor in good health (CMV status not recorded). Some clones in this sample may be carry-over from other donors' samples.

CDR3 protein: CASSQWVTNTGELFF. As DNA, the CDR3 is TGTGCCAGCAGCCAATGGGTAACGAACACCGGGGAGCTGTTTTTT. V gene TRBV3-1 combines with J gene TRBJ2-2; no definite D call. Germline V gene lookup returns CDR1 LGHDT and CDR2 YNNKEL (reference sequence). The V end lost 2 bases, the J end lost 0 bases, and 7 bases lay between the germline ends. CDR3 length equals 15 residues.